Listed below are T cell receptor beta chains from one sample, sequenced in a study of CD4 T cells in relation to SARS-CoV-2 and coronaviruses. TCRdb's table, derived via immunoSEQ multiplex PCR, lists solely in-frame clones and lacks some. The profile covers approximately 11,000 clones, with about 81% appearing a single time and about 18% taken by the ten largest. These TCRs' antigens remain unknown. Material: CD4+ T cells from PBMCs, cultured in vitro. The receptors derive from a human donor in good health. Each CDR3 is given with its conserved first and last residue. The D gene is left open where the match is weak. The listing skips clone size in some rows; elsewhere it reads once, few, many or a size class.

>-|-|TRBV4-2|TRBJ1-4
CASSLTPEGNEKLFF
TGTGCCAGCAGCCTCACCCCTGAGGGTAATGAAAAACTGTTTTTT
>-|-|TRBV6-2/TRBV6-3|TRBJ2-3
CASSYLGDTQYF
TGTGCCAGCAGTTATCTCGGAGATACGCAGTATTTT
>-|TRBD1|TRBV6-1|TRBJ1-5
CASSERTGVAKANQPQHF
TGTGCCAGCAGTGAGCGGACAGGGGTTGCGAAGGCCAATCAGCCCCAGCATTTT
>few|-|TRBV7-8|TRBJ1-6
CASSLFVMGDSPLHF
TGTGCCAGCAGCTTATTCGTTATGGGAGATTCACCCCTCCACTTT
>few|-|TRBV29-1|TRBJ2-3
CSVDGTGGATDTQYF
TGCAGCGTTGATGGGACGGGCGGGGCCACAGATACGCAGTATTTT
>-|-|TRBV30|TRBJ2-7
CAWSESVYEQYF
TGTGCCTGGAGTGAGAGTGTCTACGAGCAGTACTTC
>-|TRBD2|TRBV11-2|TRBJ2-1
CASSLTGGPGANEQFF
TGTGCCAGCAGCCTGACGGGGGGGCCGGGAGCCAATGAGCAGTTCTTC
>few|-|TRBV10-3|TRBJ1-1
CAITTARDTEAFF
TGTGCCATCACGACGGCTAGAGACACTGAAGCTTTCTTT
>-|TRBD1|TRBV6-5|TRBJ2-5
CASPGAGGQETQYF
TGTGCCAGTCCTGGGGCAGGGGGCCAAGAGACCCAGTACTTC
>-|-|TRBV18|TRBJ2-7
CASSPPGPGEQYF
TGTGCCAGCTCACCACCGGGACCCGGGGAGCAGTACTTC
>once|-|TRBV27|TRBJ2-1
CASSRSENPNEQFF
TGTGCCAGCAGCCGATCGGAAAACCCTAATGAGCAGTTCTTC
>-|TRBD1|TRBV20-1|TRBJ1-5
CSASRWTGSDQPQHF
TGCAGTGCTAGTCGCTGGACAGGGTCGGATCAGCCCCAGCATTTT
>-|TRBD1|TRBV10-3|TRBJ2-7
CAISVGTGSTYEQYF
TGTGCCATCAGTGTGGGGACAGGTTCAACCTACGAGCAGTACTTC
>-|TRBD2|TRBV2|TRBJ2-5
CARRTSGKETQYF
TGTGCCCGACGGACTAGCGGGAAAGAGACCCAGTACTTC
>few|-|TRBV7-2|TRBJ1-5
CASSLHKGQPQHF
TGTGCCAGCAGCTTACATAAGGGCCAGCCCCAGCATTTT
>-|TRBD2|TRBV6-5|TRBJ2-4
CASSSGTTRGIQYF
TGTGCCAGCAGTTCCGGGACTACTCGGGGCATTCAGTACTTC
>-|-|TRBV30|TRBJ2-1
CAWSFMGASYNEQFF
TGTGCCTGGAGCTTCATGGGGGCGAGCTACAATGAGCAGTTCTTC
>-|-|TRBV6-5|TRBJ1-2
CASSYSSRERSYTF
TGTGCCAGCAGTTACTCCTCCAGGGAAAGGAGCTACACCTTC
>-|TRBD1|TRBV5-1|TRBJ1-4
CASSQGQENEKLFF
TGCGCCAGCAGCCAGGGACAGGAAAATGAAAAACTGTTTTTT
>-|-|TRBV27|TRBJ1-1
CASNPGGSWIKATEAFF
TGTGCCAGCAACCCCGGGGGGAGTTGGATTAAGGCGACTGAAGCTTTCTTT
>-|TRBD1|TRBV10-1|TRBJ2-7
CASSEEGQGFYYEQYF
TGCGCCAGCAGTGAGGAGGGACAGGGCTTCTACTACGAGCAGTACTTC
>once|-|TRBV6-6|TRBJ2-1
CASSSPSSYNEQFF
TGTGCCAGCAGTTCCCCTAGCTCCTACAATGAGCAGTTCTTC
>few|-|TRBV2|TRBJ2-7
CASSIRSGEYEQYF
TGTGCCAGCAGTATTAGGTCAGGGGAGTACGAGCAGTACTTC
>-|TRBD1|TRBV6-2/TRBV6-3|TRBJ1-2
CASSYPGQRGYTF
TGTGCCAGCAGTTACCCGGGACAGAGGGGCTACACCTTC
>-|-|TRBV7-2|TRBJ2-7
CASSLEWTATYEQYF
TGTGCCAGCAGCTTAGAATGGACAGCAACCTACGAGCAGTACTTC
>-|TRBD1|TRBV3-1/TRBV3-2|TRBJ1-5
CASSQDRGRGQPQHF
TGTGCCAGCAGCCAAGACAGGGGGCGGGGTCAGCCCCAGCATTTT
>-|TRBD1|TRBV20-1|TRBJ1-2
CSASSTGTGRRGHYGYTF
TGCAGTGCTAGTTCGACCGGGACAGGGAGACGAGGTCACTATGGCTACACCTTC
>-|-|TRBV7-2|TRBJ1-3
CASSLARQGSGNTIYF
TGTGCCAGCAGCTTAGCGCGTCAGGGGTCTGGAAACACCATATATTTT
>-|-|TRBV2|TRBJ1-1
CASGGIEGFEAFF
TGTGCCAGCGGCGGAATAGAGGGATTTGAAGCTTTCTTT
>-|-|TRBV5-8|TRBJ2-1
CASSSLRGTDEQFF
TGTGCCAGCAGCTCCCTGCGGGGGACAGATGAGCAGTTCTTC
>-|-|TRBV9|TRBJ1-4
CASSVAGRPRNEKLFF
TGTGCCAGCAGCGTAGCTGGGAGGCCGCGGAATGAAAAACTGTTTTTT
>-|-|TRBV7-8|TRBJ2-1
CASSLWLAGHEQFF
TGTGCCAGCAGCTTATGGTTAGCTGGGCATGAGCAGTTCTTC
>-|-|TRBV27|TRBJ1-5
CASSSISSNQPQHF
TGTGCCAGCAGTTCAATCTCGAGCAATCAGCCCCAGCATTTT
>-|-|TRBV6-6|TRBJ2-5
CASSVTETQYF
TGTGCCAGCAGTGTTACCGAGACCCAGTACTTC
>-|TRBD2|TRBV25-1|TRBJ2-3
CASSELGTSGFGTDTQYF
TGTGCCAGCAGTGAACTTGGGACTAGCGGGTTTGGGACAGATACGCAGTATTTT
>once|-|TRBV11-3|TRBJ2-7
CASSLDSDLGVYEQYF
TGTGCCAGCAGCTTAGACTCCGATTTGGGCGTCTACGAGCAGTACTTC
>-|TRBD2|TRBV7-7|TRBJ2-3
CASSLTSGGAADTQYF
TGTGCCAGCAGCCTGACTAGCGGGGGGGCGGCAGATACGCAGTATTTT
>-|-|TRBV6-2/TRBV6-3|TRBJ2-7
CASSRPGTLSYEQYF
TGTGCCAGCAGTCGTCCCGGGACACTTTCCTACGAGCAGTACTTC
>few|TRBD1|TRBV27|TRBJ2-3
CASRNLTGSNTDTQYF
TGTGCCAGCAGAAACCTGACAGGGTCTAACACAGATACGCAGTATTTT
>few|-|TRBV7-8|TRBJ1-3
CASSLEGSSGNTIYF
TGTGCCAGCAGCTTAGAGGGGAGCTCTGGAAACACCATATATTTT
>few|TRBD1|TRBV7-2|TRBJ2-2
CASSLRRGTTGELFF
TGTGCCAGCAGCTTACGCAGGGGGACAACCGGGGAGCTGTTTTTT
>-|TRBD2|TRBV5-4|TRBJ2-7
CASSLAGGGYEQYF
TGTGCCAGCAGCTTGGCGGGCGGGGGCTACGAGCAGTACTTC
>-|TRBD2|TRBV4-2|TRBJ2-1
CASSQDPWRGAIQETEDYYGEQFF
TGTGCCAGCAGCCAGGACCCATGGCGGGGGGCAATTCAAGAGACTGAGGACTACTACGGTGAGCAGTTCTTC
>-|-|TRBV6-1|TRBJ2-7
CASSERGTGPAEQYF
TGTGCCAGCAGTGAAAGGGGGACGGGGCCGGCCGAGCAGTACTTC
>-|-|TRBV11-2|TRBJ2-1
CASSLFGDEQFF
TGTGCCAGCAGCTTATTTGGGGATGAGCAGTTCTTC
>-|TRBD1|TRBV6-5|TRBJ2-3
CASTLGLTGSDTQYF
TGTGCCAGCACTCTAGGCCTGACAGGGTCAGATACGCAGTATTTT
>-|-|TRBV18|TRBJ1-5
CASSPGVAQPQHF
TGTGCCAGCTCACCGGGGGTGGCTCAGCCCCAGCATTTT
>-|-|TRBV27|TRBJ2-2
CASSFRAGGTGELFF
TGTGCCAGCAGTTTTCGGGCAGGGGGGACCGGGGAGCTGTTTTTT
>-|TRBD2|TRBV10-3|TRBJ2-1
CAISPLKTSGLGEQFF
TGTGCCATCAGTCCACTGAAGACTAGCGGTCTTGGGGAGCAGTTCTTC
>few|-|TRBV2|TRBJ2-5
CASRSRNQETQYF
TGTGCCAGCCGTTCCAGAAACCAAGAGACCCAGTACTTC
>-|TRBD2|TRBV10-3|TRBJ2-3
CAISHGGAGDTQYF
TGTGCCATCAGTCACGGGGGGGCGGGCGATACGCAGTATTTT
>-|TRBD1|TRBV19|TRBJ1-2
CASMGDRTGYYGYTF
TGTGCCAGTATGGGTGATCGGACAGGTTACTATGGCTACACCTTC
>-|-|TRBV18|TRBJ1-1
CASSKERVNTEAFF
TGTGCCAGCTCAAAAGAAAGGGTTAACACTGAAGCTTTCTTT
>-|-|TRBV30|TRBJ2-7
CAWEGDSRSKQYF
TGTGCCTGGGAGGGGGACTCCCGTTCCAAGCAGTACTTC
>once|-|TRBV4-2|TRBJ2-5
CASSSDRFSETQYF
TGTGCCAGCAGCTCCGACAGATTCTCGGAGACCCAGTACTTC